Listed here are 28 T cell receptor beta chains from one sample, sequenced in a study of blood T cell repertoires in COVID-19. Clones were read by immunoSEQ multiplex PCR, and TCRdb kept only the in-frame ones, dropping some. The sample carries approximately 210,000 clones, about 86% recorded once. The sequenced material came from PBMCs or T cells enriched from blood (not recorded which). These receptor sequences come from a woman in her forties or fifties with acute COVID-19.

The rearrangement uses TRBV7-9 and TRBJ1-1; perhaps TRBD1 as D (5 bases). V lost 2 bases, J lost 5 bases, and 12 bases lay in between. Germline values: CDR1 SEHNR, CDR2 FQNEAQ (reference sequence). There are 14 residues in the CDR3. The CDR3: CASSLMGEGTEAFF. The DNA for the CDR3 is TGTGCCAGCAGCTTAATGGGGGAGGGGACTGAAGCTTTCTTT.

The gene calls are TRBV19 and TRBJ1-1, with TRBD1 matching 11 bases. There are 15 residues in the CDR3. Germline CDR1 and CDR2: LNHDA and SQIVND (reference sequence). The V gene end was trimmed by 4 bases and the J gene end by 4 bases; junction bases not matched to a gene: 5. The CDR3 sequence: CASSTPGQGATEAFF. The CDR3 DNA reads TGTGCCAGTAGTACCCCCGGACAGGGGGCCACTGAAGCTTTCTTT.

This chain's CDR3 is CASSKGSSWEKLFF. The DNA of the CDR3 is TGTGCCAGCAGCAAAGGGAGTTCGTGGGAAAAACTGTTTTTT. The V and J genes are TRBV27 and TRBJ1-4; D not resolved. The V end was cut by 6 bases, the J end by 8 bases, with 16 bases between. Germline V CDR1 and CDR2: MNHEY, SMNVEV (reference sequence). The CDR3 spans 14 residues.

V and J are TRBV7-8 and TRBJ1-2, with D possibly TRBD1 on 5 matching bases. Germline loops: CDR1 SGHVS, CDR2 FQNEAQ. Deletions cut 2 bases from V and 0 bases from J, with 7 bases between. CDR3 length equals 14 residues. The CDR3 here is CASSLTGPNYGYTF. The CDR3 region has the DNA TGTGCCAGCAGCTTAACAGGTCCTAACTATGGCTACACCTTC.

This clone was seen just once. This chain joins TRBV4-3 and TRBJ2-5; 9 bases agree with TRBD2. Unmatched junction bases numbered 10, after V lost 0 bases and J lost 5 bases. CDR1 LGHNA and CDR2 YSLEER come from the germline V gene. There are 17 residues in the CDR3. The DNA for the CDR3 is TGCGCCAGCAGCCAAGAGCCTAGCGGGACGGTGGGTGAGACCCAGTACTTC. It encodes CASSQEPSGTVGETQYF.

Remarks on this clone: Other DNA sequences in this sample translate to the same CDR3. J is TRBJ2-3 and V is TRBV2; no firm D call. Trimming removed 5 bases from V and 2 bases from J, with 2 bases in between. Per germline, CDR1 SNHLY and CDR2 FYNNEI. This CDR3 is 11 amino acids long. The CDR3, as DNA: TGTGCCAGCAGTCTCACAGATACGCAGTATTTT. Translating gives CASSLTDTQYF.

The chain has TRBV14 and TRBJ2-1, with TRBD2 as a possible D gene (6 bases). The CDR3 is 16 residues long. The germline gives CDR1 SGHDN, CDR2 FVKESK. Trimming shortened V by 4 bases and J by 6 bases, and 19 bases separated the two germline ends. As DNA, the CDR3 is TGTGCCAGCAGCCCAAGACCCCGAGCGGGTGTCAATGAGCAGTTCTTC. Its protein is CASSPRPRAGVNEQFF.

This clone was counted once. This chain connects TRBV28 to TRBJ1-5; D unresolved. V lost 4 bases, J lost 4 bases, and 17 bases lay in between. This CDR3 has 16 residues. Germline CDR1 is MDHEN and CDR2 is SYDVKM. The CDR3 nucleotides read TGTGCCAGCAGTTCGGCCGCGGATTTCTTTAATCAGCCCCAGCATTTT. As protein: CASSSAADFFNQPQHF.

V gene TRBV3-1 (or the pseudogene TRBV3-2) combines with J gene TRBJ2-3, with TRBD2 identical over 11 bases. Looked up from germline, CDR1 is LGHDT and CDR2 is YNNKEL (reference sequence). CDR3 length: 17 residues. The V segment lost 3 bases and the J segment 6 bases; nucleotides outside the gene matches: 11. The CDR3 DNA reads TGTGCCAGCAGCCATGGCGTAGCGGGAGGGCCGGGCGATACGCAGTATTTT. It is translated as CASSHGVAGGPGDTQYF.

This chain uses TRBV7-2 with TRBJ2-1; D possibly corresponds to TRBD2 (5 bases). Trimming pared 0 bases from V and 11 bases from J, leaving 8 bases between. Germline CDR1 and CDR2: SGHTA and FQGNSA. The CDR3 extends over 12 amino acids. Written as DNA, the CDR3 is TGTGCCAGCAGCTTAGCAGACTACCAGCAGTTCTTC. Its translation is CASSLADYQQFF.

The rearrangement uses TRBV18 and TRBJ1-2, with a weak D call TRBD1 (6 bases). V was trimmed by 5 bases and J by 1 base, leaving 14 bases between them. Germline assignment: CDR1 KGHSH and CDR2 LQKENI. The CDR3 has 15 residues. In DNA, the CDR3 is TGTGCCAGCTCAGACCTGGACAGCGTTAACTATGGCTACACCTTC. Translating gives CASSDLDSVNYGYTF.

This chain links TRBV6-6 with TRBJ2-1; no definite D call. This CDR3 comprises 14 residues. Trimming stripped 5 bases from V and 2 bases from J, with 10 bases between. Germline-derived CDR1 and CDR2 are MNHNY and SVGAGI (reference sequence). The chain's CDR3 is CASSIRVPYNEQFF. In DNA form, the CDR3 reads TGTGCCAGCAGTATTAGAGTTCCCTACAATGAGCAGTTCTTC.

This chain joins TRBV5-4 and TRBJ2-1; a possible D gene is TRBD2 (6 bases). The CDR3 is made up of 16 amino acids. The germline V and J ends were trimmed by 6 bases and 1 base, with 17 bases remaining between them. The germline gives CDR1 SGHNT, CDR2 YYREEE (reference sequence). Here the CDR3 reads CASTTLSAGSYNEQFF. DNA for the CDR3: TGTGCCAGCACCACCCTCTCGGCGGGATCCTACAATGAGCAGTTCTTC.

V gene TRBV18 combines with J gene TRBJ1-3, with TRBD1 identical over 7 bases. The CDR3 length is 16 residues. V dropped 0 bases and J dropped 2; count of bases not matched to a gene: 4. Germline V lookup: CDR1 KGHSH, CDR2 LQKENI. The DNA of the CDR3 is TGTGCCAGCTCACCACCCACCACAGGGGCTGGAAACACCATATATTTT. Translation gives CASSPPTTGAGNTIYF.

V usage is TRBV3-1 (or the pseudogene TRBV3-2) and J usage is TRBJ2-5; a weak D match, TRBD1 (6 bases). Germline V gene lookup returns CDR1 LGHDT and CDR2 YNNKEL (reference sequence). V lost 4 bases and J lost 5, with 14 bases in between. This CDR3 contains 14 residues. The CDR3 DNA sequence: TGTGCCAGCAGCCTCCAAGGGGGTTGGGAGACCCAGTACTTC. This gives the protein CASSLQGGWETQYF.

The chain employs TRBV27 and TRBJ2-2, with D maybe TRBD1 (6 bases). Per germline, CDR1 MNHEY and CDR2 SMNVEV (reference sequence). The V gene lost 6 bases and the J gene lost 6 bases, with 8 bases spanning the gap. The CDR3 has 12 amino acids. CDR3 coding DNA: TGTGCCAGCAGGGCAGGGGCCGGGGAGCTGTTTTTT. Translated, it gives CASRAGAGELFF.

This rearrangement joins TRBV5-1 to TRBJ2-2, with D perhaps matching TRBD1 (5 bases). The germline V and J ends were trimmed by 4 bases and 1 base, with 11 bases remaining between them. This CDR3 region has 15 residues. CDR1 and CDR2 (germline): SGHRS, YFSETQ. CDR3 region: CASSIAQGNTGELFF. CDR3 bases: TGCGCCAGCAGCATAGCTCAGGGGAACACCGGGGAGCTGTTTTTT.

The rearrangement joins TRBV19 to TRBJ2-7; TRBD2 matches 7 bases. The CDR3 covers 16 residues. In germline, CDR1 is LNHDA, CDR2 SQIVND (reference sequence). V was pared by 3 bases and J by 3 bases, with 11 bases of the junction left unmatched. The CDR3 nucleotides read TGTGCCAGTAGTATTAGCGGCGGGAGCGCCCGCTACGAGCAGTACTTC. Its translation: CASSISGGSARYEQYF. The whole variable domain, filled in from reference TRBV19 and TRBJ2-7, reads DGGITQSPKYLFRKEGQNVTLSCEQNLNHDAMYWYRQDPGQGLRLIYYSQIVNDFQKGDIAEGYSVSREKKESFPLTVTSAQKNPTAFYLCASSISGGSARYEQYFGPGTRLTVT.

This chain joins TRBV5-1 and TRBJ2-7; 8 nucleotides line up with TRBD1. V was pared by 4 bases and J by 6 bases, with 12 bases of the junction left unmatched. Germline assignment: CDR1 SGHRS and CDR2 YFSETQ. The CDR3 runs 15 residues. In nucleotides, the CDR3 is TGCGCCAGCAGCCTATGGACAGGGATTACGGGCGAGCAGTACTTC. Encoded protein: CASSLWTGITGEQYF.

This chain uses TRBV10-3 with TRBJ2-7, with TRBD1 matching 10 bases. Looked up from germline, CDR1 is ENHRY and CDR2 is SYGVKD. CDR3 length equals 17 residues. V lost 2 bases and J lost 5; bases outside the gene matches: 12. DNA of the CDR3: TGTGCCATCAGTGAGGGGGGGACAGGGGTCAGGAAAAACGAGCAGTACTTC. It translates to CAISEGGTGVRKNEQYF.

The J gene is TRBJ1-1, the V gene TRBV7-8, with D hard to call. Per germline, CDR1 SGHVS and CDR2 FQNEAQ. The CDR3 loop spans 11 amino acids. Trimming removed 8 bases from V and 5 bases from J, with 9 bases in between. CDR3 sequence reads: CASSLATEAFF. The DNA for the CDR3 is TGTGCCAGCTCCCTAGCGACTGAAGCTTTCTTT.

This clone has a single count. The CDR3 region has the DNA TGCGCCAGCAGCCCCCCGGTGCGGGGGAGGGTTATGGATGAGCAGTTCTTC. Translating gives CASSPPVRGRVMDEQFF. The rearrangement joins TRBV4-1 to TRBJ2-1, with 7 bases aligning to TRBD2. Germline CDR1 MGHRA, CDR2 YSYEKL. The ends lost 4 bases at V and 8 bases at J; junction bases unmatched: 17. The CDR3 loop spans 17 amino acids.

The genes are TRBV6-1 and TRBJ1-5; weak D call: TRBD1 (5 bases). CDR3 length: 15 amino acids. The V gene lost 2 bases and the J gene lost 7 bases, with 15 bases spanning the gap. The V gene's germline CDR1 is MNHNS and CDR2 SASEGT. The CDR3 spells CASSEWWQGVQPQHF. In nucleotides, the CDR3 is TGTGCCAGCAGTGAATGGTGGCAGGGCGTCCAGCCCCAGCATTTT.

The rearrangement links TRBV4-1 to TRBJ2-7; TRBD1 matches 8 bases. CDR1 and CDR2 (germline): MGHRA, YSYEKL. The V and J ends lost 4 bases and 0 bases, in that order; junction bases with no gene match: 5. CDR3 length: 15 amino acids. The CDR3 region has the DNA TGCGCCAGCAGCCTTGGGACAGGAGTCTCCTACGAGCAGTACTTC. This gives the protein CASSLGTGVSYEQYF.

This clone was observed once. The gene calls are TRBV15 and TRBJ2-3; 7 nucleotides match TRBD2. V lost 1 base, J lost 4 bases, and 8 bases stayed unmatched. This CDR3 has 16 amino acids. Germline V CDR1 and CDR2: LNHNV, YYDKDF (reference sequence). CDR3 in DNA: TGTGCCACCAGCAGAGGCCTGGCTAGCGGCGCAGATACGCAGTATTTT. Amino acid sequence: CATSRGLASGADTQYF.

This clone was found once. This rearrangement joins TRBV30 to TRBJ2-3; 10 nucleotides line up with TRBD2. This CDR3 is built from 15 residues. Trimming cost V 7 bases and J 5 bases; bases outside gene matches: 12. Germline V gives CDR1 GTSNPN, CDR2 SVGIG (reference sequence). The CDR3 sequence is CAFCGLAGVKDTQYF. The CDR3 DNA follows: TGTGCCTTTTGCGGGCTAGCGGGAGTAAAAGATACGCAGTATTTT.

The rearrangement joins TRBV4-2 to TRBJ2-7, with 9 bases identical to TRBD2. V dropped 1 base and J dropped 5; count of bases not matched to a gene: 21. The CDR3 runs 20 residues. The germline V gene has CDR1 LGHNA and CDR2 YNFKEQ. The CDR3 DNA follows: TGTGCCAGCAGCCAAGTTGCGGGGGGGCACACCGGGACTAGCACCGACGAGCAGTACTTC. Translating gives CASSQVAGGHTGTSTDEQYF.

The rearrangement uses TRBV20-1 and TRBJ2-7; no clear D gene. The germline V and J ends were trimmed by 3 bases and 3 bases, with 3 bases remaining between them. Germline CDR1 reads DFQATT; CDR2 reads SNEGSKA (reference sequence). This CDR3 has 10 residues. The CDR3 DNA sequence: TGCAGTGCTAGCAACTACGAGCAGTACTTC. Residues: CSASNYEQYF.